The entry below gives a single T cell receptor beta chain sequence along with its context. Its antigen is still unknown. This sample was taken from a study of identical twins. Study-wide findings and caveats: The conclusions drew on cross-sectional statistical analysis instead of tracking the same donors. Model-predicted out-of-frame TCR alpha sharing fell below observed values in monozygotic twins.

TCRdb used MiXCR to reprocess the 5' RACE reads, holding one entry per CDR3 protein. This table holds about 300,000 distinct CDR3 sequences, more than 9% found once. These data were also reused for a study on yellow fever vaccine responses in identical twins.

Sequenced material: CD8+ T cells sorted from blood. The clonotype comes from a woman under 30 in good health.

The CDR3 DNA reads as TGCAGTGCTAGAGGTCCACAGTGGGGACCTGAAGCTTTCTTT. Encoded protein: CSARGPQWGPEAFF. The rearrangement joins TRBV20-1 to TRBJ1-1; weak D call: TRBD1 (5 bases). The CDR3 has 14 residues. The germline V and J ends were trimmed by 1 base and 6 bases, with 15 bases remaining between them. Germline V gene sequence: CDR1 DFQATT, CDR2 SNEGSKA (reference sequence).